This TCR beta chain was identified in a study of blood T cell repertoires in COVID-19. Study-wide context: Acute-phase and convalescent COVID-19 samples originated in the United States, Italy and Spain. In each case, the material was cDNA or gDNA derived from T cells, B-cell-depleted T cells, or PBMCs.

The data were produced by immunoSEQ multiplex PCR, yet TCRdb's version contains in-frame clones alone and is incomplete. The sample shows about 240,000 clones, about 93% of them seen only once. During active infection, Seattle patients enrolled and were then monitored through disease. V shed 2 bases and J shed 1 base, with 7 bases lying between them. CDR3 size: 14 residues. Germline V CDR1 and CDR2: KGHSH, LQKENI. The receptor comes from a man aged 30-40 years with COVID-19, enrolled during active disease. The rearrangement joins TRBV18 to TRBJ2-3; D is ambiguous. The sample was peripheral blood. The DNA of the CDR3 is TGTGCCAGCTCACCAAGCGACCGCACAGATACGCAGTATTTT. Translated: CASSPSDRTDTQYF.